The following is a T cell receptor (beta chain) sequence with its context. No antigen is known for it. No much larger clone is present one base from it, and per-base qualities are unavailable. These data are taken from a study of T cells in Graves' hyperthyroidism and ophthalmopathy (dated by TCRdb to about 2019). Context from the whole study: Peripheral blood samples were taken at the time of initial diagnosis, prior to any treatment. A discovery cohort of about a hundred patients, 43 with Graves' ophthalmopathy and more than 55 with stable Graves' hyperthyroidism, was used to find distinguishing TCR V-J signatures. Prospective prediction of ophthalmopathy was tested in an independent validation cohort consisting of some 18 hyperthyroidism patients and around 16 patients who later progressed to ophthalmopathy. The roughly 94 discovery patients were randomly split 7:3 into training and test sets. The study also compared thyroid tissue and blood T-cell repertoires from 5 to 7 Graves' hyperthyroidism patients. After blood sampling, hyperthyroidism patients were treated with methimazole at a starting dose of 30 mg daily, and ophthalmopathy patients were treated with high-dose intravenous methylprednisolone. According to the paper, TCR Vbeta CDR3 sequencing was carried out on around 140 peripheral blood samples, which came from more than 40 ophthalmopathy, some 73 hyperthyroidism and approximately 17 progressor patients. Paper-wide results and their limitations: In validation, progression to ophthalmopathy was predicted by the model with almost 71% sensitivity and about 72% specificity, a median of approximately 6.5 months before onset. In cross-validation, a model built on a 13 V-J signature told ophthalmopathy apart from stable hyperthyroidism with roughly 87% sensitivity and 81% to 82% specificity, and in testing the same model reached 80%/75%. Most expanded thyroid clonotypes (frequency above 0.001) were also found in blood, which suggests that blood repertoires may mirror thyroid immune responses. Sample size was not statistically predetermined, and blinding of investigators to group allocation was not performed.

V is pared back by 1 base and J by 2 bases, with 10 bases lying between the germline termini. The CDR3 numbers 15 residues from cysteine through phenylalanine. Only the CDR3 region is kept as DNA, spanning 45 bases read in frame from base 1. Taken from the germline V gene, the CDR1 and CDR2 loops are LGHNA and YNFKEQ. A patient counted as having stable Graves' hyperthyroidism if no progression to ophthalmopathy occurred over 18 months of follow-up. Hyperthyroidism patients were newly diagnosed, with disease duration under 2 months, and aged 18 to 65 years. The study excluded patients with uncontrolled infections, other autoimmune diseases, pregnancy or lactation. Diagnoses were based on clinical symptoms, serum thyroxine and TRAb, thyroid ultrasound and orbital computed tomography. PBMCs were isolated from 8 to 10 ml of fresh peripheral blood by Ficoll-Paque density gradient centrifugation. Total RNA was extracted with Trizol reagent, and quality was checked on an Agilent 2100 Bioanalyzer.

The TCR beta CDR3 regions were amplified from the RNA transcripts. For the first round of RT-PCR on the TCR CDR3, the HTBI primer set was used together with the Qiagen OneStep RT-PCR kit. Libraries were constructed in a second round of multiplex PCR, after which size selection and purification were carried out. Paired-end sequencing of the libraries was performed with 100 bp reads on an Illumina HiSeq2000. Under the source paper's analysis protocol: SOAPnuke was used to process the raw data, throwing out any read that contained adapters or uncalled bases, had a mean Phred below 15, or lacked an exact constant-primer or identifier match. High-quality paired reads were merged using COPE v1.2.5, and each unique nucleotide sequence was defined as a clonotype. MiTCR v1.1 was used to align clonotypes to the IMGT TRBV, TRBD and TRBJ reference segments. Only V-J combinations with frequency above 0.0001, covering 99.2% of repertoires, were analysed. The TCS score was defined as the ratio of F50 (clonal expansion) to E x V (chaos), calculated using BLOSUM62-based TCRdist between CDR3 peptides within each V-J. Welch's t-statistics and random forest reduced around 520 V-J features to some 14, which were used in a naive Bayes classifier (R e1071). Thyroid-blood repertoire similarity was quantified with the Morisita-Horn index. Starting from the raw public reads, TCRdb applied fastp trimming at Q25, assembled clones with MiXCR and retained in-frame beta chains. Rows are unified per CDR3 protein, each entry keeping the most common DNA and genes. The V and J calls follow TCRdb's processing rather than the paper's. The table for this sample lists roughly 700,000 distinct CDR3 sequences; under 45% of them were counted only once. The top ten hold more than 25% of the sample.

Recombination connected TRBV4-2 to TRBJ2-3, with the D gene too uncertain to name. Sequencing was performed on blood. This TCR derives from a woman between 40 and 55 years old with Graves' hyperthyroidism. The CDR3 has the sequence CASSQVQTHTDTQYF. The DNA sequence is given as TGTGCCAGCAGCCAAGTTCAGACGCACACAGATACGCAGTATTTT.